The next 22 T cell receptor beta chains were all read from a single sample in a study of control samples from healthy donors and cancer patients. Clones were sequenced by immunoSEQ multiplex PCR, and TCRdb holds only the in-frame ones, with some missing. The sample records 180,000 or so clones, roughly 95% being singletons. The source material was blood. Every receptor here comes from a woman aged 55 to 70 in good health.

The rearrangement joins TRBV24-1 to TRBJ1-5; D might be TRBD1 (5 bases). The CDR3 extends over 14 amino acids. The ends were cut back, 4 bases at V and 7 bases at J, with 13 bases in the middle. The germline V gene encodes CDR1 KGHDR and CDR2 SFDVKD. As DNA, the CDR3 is TGTGCCACCAGTGACTCGGGGGGGGGACAGCCCCAGCATTTT. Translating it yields CATSDSGGGQPQHF.

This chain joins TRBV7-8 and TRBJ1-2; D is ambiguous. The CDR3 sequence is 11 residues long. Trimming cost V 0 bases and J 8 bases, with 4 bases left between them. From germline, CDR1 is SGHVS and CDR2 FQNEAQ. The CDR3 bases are TGTGCCAGCAGCTTAGCGGGCGGCTACACCTTC. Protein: CASSLAGGYTF.

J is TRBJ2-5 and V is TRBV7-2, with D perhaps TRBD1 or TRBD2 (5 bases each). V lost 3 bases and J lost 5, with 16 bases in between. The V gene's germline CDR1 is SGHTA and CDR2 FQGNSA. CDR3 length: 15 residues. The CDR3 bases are TGTGCCAGCAGCTTTCAGGGTTCGGGGTGGGAGACCCAGTACTTC. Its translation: CASSFQGSGWETQYF. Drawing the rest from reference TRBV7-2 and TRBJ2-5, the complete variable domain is GAGVSQSPSNKVTEKGKDVELRCDPISGHTALYWYRQSLGQGLEFLIYFQGNSAPDKSGLPSDRFSAERTGGSVSTLTIQRTQQEDSAVYLCASSFQGSGWETQYFGPGTRLLVL.

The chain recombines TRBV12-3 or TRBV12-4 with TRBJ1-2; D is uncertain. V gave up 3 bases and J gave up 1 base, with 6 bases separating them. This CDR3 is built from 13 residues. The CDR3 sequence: CASSFNRNYGYTF. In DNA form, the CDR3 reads TGTGCCAGCAGTTTTAACCGTAACTATGGCTACACCTTC.

The CDR3 loop is CASSSNEDTQYF. CDR3 coding DNA: TGTGCCAGCAGTTCGAACGAGGATACGCAGTATTTT. This chain connects TRBV2 to TRBJ2-3; the D is unclear. CDR1 is SNHLY, CDR2 FYNNEI, per germline. CDR3 length: 12 residues. The V and J ends lost 5 bases and 6 bases respectively, with 9 bases between them.

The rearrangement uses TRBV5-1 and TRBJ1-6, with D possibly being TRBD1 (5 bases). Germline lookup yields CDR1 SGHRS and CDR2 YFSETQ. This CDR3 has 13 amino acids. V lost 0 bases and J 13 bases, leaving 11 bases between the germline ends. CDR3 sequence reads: CASSLGQGEPLHF. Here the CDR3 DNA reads TGCGCCAGCAGCTTGGGGCAGGGAGAGCCCCTCCACTTT.

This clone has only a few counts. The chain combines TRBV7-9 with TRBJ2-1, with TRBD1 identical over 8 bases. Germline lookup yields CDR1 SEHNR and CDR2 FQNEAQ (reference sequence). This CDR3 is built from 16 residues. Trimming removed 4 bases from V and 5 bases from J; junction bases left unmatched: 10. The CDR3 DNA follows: TGTGCCAGCAGCTCCAGGGACAGGTCACCGAACAATGAGCAGTTCTTC. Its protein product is CASSSRDRSPNNEQFF.

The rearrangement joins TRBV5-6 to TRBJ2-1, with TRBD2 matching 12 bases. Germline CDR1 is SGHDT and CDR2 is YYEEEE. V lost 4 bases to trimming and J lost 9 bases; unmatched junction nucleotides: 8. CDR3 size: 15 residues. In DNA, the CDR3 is TGTGCCAGCAGCCTGGCACTAGCGGGGGGATTTGAGCAGTTCTTC. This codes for CASSLALAGGFEQFF.

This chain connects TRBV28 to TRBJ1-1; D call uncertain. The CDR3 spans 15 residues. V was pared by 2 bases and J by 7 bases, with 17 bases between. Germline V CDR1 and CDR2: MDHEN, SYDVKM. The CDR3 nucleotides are TGTGCCAGCAGTTTAGGAGGCCGGTTGGAGAGTGAAGCTTTCTTT. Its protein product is CASSLGGRLESEAFF.

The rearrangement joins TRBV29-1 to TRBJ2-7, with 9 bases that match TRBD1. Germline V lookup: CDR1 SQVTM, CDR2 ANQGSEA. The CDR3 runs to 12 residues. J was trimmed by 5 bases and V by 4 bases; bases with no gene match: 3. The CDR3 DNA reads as TGCAGCGTTGGGACAGGGGACAACGAGCAGTACTTC. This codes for CSVGTGDNEQYF.

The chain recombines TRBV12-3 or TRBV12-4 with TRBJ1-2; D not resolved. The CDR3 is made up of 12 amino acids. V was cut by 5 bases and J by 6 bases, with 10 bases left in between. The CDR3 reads CASSPRSHGYTF. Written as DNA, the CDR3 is TGTGCCAGCAGTCCCCGTTCCCATGGCTACACCTTC.

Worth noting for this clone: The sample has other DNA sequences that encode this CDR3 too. CDR3 nucleotide sequence: TGTGCCAGTAGTATCGGGAGCCAAGAGACCCAGTACTTC. It translates to CASSIGSQETQYF. The chain uses TRBV19 and TRBJ2-5, with D maybe TRBD2 (6 bases). V shed 3 bases and J shed 1 base, with 6 bases lying between them. The CDR3 runs to 13 residues. Germline V gives CDR1 LNHDA, CDR2 SQIVND (reference sequence).

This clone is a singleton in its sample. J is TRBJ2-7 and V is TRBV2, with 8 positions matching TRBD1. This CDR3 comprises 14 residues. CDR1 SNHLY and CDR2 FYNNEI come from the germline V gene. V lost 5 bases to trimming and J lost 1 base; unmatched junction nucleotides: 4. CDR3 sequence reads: CASSRGQGSYEQYF. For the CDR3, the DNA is TGTGCCAGCAGTCGAGGACAGGGTTCCTACGAGCAGTACTTC.

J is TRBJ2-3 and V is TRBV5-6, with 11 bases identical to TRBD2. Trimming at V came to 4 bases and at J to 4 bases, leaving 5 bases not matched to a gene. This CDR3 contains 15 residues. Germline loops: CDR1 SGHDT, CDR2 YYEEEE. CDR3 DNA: TGTGCCAGCAGCCTTAGCGGGGGGGCATCAGATACGCAGTATTTT. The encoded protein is CASSLSGGASDTQYF.

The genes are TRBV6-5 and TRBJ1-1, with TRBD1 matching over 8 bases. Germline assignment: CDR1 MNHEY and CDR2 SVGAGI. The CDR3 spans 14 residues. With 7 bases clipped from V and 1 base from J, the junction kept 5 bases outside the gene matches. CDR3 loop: CASIQGAQNTEAFF. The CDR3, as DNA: TGTGCCAGCATCCAGGGGGCGCAGAACACTGAAGCTTTCTTT.

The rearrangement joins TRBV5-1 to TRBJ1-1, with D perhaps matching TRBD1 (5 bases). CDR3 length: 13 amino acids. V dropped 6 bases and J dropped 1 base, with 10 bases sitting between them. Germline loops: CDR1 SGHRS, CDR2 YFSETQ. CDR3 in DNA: TGCGCCAGCACCGAAGGGGAGAACACTGAAGCTTTCTTT. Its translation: CASTEGENTEAFF.

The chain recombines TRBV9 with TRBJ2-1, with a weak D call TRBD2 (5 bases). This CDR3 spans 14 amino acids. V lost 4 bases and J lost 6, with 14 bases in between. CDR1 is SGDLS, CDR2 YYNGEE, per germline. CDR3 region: CASSRGSPGNEQFF. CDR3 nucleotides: TGTGCCAGCAGCCGAGGGAGTCCCGGCAATGAGCAGTTCTTC.

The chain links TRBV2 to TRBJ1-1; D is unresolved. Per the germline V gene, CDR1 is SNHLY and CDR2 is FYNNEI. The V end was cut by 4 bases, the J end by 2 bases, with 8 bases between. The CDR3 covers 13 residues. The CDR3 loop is CASSGPLNTEAFF. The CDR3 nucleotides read TGTGCCAGCAGTGGACCGCTAAACACTGAAGCTTTCTTT.

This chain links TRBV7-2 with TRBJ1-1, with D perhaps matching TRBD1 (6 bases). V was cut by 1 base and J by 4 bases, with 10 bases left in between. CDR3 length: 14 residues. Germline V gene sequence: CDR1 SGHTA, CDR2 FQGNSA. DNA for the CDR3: TGTGCCAGCAGCTTAGACCTCAGGGGCACTGAAGCTTTCTTT. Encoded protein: CASSLDLRGTEAFF.

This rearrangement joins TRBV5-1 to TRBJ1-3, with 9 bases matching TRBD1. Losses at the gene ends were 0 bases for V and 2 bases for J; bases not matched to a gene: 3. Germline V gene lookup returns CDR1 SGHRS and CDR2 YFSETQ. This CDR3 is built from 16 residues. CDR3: CASSLEQGAPGNTIYF. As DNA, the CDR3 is TGCGCCAGCAGCTTGGAACAGGGGGCGCCTGGAAACACCATATATTTT.

The CDR3 sequence: CASSLHRDAYNSPLHF. CDR3 sequence (DNA): TGTGCCAGCAGCTTGCACAGGGACGCCTATAATTCACCCCTCCACTTT. The J gene is TRBJ1-6, the V gene TRBV5-8; D may be TRBD1 (6 bases). Deletions cut 1 base from V and 2 bases from J, with 10 bases between. The CDR3 loop spans 16 amino acids. CDR1 and CDR2 (germline): SGHTS, YDEGEE.

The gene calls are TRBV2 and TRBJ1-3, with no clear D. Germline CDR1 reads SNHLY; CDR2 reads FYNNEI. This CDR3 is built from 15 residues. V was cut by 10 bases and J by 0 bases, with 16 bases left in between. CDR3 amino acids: CATNENSISGNTIYF. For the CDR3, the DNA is TGTGCCACCAATGAGAACAGCATCTCTGGAAACACCATATATTTT.